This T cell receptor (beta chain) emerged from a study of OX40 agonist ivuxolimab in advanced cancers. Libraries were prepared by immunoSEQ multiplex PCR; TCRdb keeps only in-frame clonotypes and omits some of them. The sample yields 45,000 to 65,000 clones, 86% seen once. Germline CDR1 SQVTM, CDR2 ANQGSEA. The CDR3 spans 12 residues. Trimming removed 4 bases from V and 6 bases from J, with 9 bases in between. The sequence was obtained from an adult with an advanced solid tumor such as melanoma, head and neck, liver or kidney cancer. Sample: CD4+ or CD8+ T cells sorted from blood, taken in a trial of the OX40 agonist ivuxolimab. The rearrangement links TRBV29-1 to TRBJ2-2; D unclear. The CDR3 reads CSVGRMAGELFF. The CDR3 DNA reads TGCAGCGTTGGACGAATGGCCGGGGAGCTGTTTTTT.